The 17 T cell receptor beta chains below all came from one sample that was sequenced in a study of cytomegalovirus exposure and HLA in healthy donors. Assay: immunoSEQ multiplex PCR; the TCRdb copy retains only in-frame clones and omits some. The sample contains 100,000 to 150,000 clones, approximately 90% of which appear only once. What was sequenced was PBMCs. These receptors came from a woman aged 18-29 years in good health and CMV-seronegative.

The CDR3 reads CASSEVGTSSYEQYF. The CDR3 nucleotides are TGTGCCAGCAGTGAGGTGGGGACAAGCTCCTACGAGCAGTACTTC. The V and J genes are TRBV2 and TRBJ2-7; D may be TRBD1 (6 bases). Per the germline V gene, CDR1 is SNHLY and CDR2 is FYNNEI. The CDR3 contains 15 residues. The ends were cut back, 3 bases at V and 0 bases at J, with 12 bases in the middle.

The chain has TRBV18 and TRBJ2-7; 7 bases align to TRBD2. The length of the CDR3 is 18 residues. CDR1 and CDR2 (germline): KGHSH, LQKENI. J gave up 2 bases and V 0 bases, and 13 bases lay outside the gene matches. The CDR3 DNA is TGTGCCAGCTCACCACCGGGCTCTAGCGGTCCCTCCCCCTACGAGCAGTACTTC. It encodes CASSPPGSSGPSPYEQYF.

The CDR3 nucleotides read TGTGCCAGCTCACCACTCACAGGGGGAGGTTACGAGCAGTACTTC. Its translation is CASSPLTGGGYEQYF. The chain carries TRBV18 and TRBJ2-7, with 8 nucleotides matching TRBD1. The V gene's germline CDR1 is KGHSH and CDR2 LQKENI. Trimming at V came to 1 base and at J to 4 bases, leaving 6 bases not matched to a gene. The CDR3 is made up of 15 amino acids.

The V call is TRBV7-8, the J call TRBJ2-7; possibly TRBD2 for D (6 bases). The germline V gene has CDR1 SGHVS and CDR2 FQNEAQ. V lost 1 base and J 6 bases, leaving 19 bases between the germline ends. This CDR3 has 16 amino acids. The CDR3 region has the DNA TGTGCCAGCAGCTTAGTCGGCGGGGCTCGGTTACGCGAGCAGTACTTC. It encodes CASSLVGGARLREQYF.

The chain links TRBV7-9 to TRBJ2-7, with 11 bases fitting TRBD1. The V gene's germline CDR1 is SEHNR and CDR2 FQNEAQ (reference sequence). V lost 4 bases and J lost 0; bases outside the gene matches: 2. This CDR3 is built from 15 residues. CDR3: CASSSGQGASYEQYF. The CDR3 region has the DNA TGTGCCAGCAGCTCAGGACAGGGGGCCTCCTACGAGCAGTACTTC.

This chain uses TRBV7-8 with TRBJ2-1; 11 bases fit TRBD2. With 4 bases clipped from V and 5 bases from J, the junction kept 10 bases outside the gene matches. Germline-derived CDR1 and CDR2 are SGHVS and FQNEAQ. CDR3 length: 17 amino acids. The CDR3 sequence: CASSSNLGLAGHNEQFF. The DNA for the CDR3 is TGTGCCAGCAGCTCCAACCTCGGACTAGCGGGTCACAATGAGCAGTTCTTC.

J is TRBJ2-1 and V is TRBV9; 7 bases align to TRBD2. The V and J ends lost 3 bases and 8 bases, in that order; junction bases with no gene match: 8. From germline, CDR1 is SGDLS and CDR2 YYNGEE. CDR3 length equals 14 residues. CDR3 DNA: TGTGCCAGCAGCGAGCGGGACTACGGGGATGAGCAGTTCTTC. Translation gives CASSERDYGDEQFF.

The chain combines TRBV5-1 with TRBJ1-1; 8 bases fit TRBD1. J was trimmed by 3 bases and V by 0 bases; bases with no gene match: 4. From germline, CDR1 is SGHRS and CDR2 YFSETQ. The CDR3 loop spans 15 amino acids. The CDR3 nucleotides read TGCGCCAGCAGCTTGGGACAGGGGCGGCACACTGAAGCTTTCTTT. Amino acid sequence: CASSLGQGRHTEAFF.

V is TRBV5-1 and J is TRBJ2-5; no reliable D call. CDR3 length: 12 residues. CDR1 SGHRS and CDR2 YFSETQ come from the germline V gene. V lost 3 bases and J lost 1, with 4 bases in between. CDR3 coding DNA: TGCGCCAGCAGCTCCAGCCAAGAGACCCAGTACTTC. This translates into CASSSSQETQYF.

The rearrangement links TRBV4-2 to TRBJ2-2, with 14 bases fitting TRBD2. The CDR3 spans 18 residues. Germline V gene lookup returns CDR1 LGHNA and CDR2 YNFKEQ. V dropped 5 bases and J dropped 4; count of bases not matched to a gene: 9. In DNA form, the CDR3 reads TGTGCCAGCAGCGACCGACTAGCGGGAGGGACTAGCACCGGGGAGCTGTTTTTT. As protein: CASSDRLAGGTSTGELFF.

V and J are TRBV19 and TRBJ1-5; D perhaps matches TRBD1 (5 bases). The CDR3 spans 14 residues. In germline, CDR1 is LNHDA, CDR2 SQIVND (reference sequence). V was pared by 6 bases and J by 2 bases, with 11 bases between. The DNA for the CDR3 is TGTGCCAGTAGCAGGGAGGTGGGCAATCAGCCCCAGCATTTT. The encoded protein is CASSREVGNQPQHF.

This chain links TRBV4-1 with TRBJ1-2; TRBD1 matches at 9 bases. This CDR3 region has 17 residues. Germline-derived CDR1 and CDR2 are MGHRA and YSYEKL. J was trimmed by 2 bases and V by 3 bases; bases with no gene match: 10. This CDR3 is CASSQGTGPVRNYGYTF. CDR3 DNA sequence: TGCGCCAGCAGCCAGGGGACAGGGCCCGTTAGAAACTATGGCTACACCTTC.

This CDR3 reads CASSLVIAASWDNEQFF. The CDR3 DNA reads TGCGCCAGCAGCTTGGTGATAGCGGCGAGCTGGGACAATGAGCAGTTCTTC. The rearrangement uses TRBV5-1 and TRBJ2-1, with D possibly matching TRBD2 (6 bases). The CDR3 is made up of 17 amino acids. The germline V gene encodes CDR1 SGHRS and CDR2 YFSETQ. V was cut by 0 bases and J by 5 bases, with 18 bases left in between.

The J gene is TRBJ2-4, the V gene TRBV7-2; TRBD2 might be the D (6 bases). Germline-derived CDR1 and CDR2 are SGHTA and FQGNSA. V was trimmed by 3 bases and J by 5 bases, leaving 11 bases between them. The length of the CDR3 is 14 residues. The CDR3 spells CASSFRGAQNIQYF. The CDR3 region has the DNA TGTGCCAGCAGCTTCCGCGGGGCCCAAAACATTCAGTACTTC.

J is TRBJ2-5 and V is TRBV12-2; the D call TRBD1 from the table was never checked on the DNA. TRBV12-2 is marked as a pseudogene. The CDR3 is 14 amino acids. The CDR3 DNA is TGTGCAAGTCGCTTACGACAGTCTCAAGAGACCCAGTACTTC. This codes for CASRLRQSQETQYF.

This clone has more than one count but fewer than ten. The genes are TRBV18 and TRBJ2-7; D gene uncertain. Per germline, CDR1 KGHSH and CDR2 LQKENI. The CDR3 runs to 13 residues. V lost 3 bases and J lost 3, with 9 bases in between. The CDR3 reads CASSPLPGYEQYF. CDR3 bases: TGTGCCAGCTCACCCCTCCCCGGCTACGAGCAGTACTTC.

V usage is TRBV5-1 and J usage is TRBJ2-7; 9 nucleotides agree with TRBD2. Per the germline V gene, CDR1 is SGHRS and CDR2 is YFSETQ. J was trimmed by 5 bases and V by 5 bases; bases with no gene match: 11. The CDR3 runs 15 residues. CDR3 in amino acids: CASRGTGLAVNEQYF. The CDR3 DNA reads TGCGCCAGCAGAGGAACGGGACTAGCTGTCAACGAGCAGTACTTC.